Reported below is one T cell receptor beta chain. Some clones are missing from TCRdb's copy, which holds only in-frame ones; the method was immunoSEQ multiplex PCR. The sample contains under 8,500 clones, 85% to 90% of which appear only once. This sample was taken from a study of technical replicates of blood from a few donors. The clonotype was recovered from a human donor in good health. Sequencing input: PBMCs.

The CDR3 loop reads CASSLETSGRIRGEQYF. Here the CDR3 DNA reads TGCGCCAGCAGCCTGGAGACTAGCGGGAGGATCCGGGGGGAGCAGTACTTC. The chain combines TRBV5-1 with TRBJ2-7, with 13 bases matching TRBD2. Germline trimming cut 4 bases from V and 7 bases from J; bases unmatched to any gene: 14. Germline assignment: CDR1 SGHRS and CDR2 YFSETQ. This CDR3 is built from 17 residues.